This T cell receptor beta chain was captured by sequencing in a study of T cell repertoires in cytomegalovirus infection. Findings of the study overall: Individuals carrying CMV plus the relevant HLA were identified by cumulative frequency of public TCR beta families. It was HLA-C-restricted CMV-specific TCR beta clonotypes that dominated the response ex vivo.

A word on this clonotype: The antigen is not known.

MiXCR was run by TCRdb on the reads, yielding one entry per CDR3 protein. The sample consists of approximately 990,000 distinct CDR3 sequences, around 32% of them appearing once. Source: cultured CD8+ T cells from PBMCs, taken from culture after CMV antigen stimulation. This clonotype was sampled from a human donor in good health (CMV status not recorded). Some clones in this sample may be carry-over from other donors' samples.

The CDR3 region is CASSIQGGNSYNEQFF. The CDR3 DNA follows: TGTGCCAGTAGTATACAGGGGGGCAACTCCTACAATGAGCAGTTCTTC. V is TRBV19 and J is TRBJ2-1; possible D gene TRBD1, 7 bases. There are 16 residues in the CDR3. CDR1 and CDR2 from the germline V gene are LNHDA and SQIVND (reference sequence). The germline V and J ends were trimmed by 2 bases and 0 bases, with 11 bases remaining between them. The whole variable domain, filled in from reference TRBV19 and TRBJ2-1, reads DGGITQSPKYLFRKEGQNVTLSCEQNLNHDAMYWYRQDPGQGLRLIYYSQIVNDFQKGDIAEGYSVSREKKESFPLTVTSAQKNPTAFYLCASSIQGGNSYNEQFFGPGTRLTVL.